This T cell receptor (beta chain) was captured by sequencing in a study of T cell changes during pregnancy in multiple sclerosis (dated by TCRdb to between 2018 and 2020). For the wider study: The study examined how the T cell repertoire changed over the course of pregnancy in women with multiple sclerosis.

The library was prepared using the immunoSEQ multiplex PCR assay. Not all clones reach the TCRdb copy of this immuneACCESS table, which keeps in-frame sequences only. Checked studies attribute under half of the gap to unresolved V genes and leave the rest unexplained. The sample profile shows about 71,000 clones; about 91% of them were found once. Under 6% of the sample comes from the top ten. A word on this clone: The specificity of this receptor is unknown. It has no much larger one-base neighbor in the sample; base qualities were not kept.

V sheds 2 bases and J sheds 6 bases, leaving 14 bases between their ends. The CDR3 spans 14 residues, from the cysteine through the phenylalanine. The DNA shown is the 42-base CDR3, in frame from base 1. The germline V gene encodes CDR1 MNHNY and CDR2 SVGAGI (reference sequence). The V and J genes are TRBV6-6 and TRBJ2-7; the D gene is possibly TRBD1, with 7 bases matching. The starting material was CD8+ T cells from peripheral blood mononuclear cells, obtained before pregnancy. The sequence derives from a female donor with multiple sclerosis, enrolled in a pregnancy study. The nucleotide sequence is TGTGCCAGCAGTTACCCAGGGGGGCTGGGCGAGCAGTACTTC. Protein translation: CASSYPGGLGEQYF.